This is a list of T cell receptor beta chains from one sample in a study of T cell responses to AZD1222 COVID-19 vaccine. TCRdb's table, derived via immunoSEQ multiplex PCR, lists solely in-frame clones and lacks some. The table has around 160,000 clones, 85% to 95% seen once. The sequenced sample was peripheral blood, obtained on day 0 of AZD1222 vaccination. All receptors come from an adult in good health. Each CDR3 is given with its conserved first and last residue. The D gene is left open where the match is weak. A row's size may be missing; if present it is once, few, many or a size class.

V gene	clone size	J gene	CDR3 length	D gene	CDR3 DNA	CDR3 protein
TRBV7-3	few	TRBJ1-1	17	TRBD1	TGTGCCAGCAGCTCCCACAGGGGGCGAGGATCCGTAGCTGAAGCTTTCTTT	CASSSHRGRGSVAEAFF
TRBV7-3	.	TRBJ2-5	14	.	TGTGCCAGCAGCAGAACAGGGAGTAGGGAGACCCAGTACTTC	CASSRTGSRETQYF
TRBV7-3	.	TRBJ2-3	13	.	TGTGCCAGCAGCTTAATTATAACAGATACGCAGTATTTT	CASSLIITDTQYF
TRBV7-9	once	TRBJ1-2	14	.	TGTGCCAGCAGCTTAGTTGCAGTAGACTATGGCTACACCTTC	CASSLVAVDYGYTF
TRBV3-1/TRBV3-2	.	TRBJ1-5	13	.	TGTGCCAGCAGCCGAGTTGGCAATCAGCCCCAGCATTTT	CASSRVGNQPQHF
TRBV2	.	TRBJ1-1	12	.	TGTGCCAGCACCAGAACGCGGTCTGAAGCTTTCTTT	CASTRTRSEAFF
TRBV9	.	TRBJ2-7	16	.	TGTGCCAGCAGCGTAGGATTAGGGGCGGGTACTTACGAGCAGTACTTC	CASSVGLGAGTYEQYF
TRBV3-1/TRBV3-2	.	TRBJ2-5	15	.	TGTGCCAGCAGCCCCGTGGGGGACCACCAAGAGACCCAGTACTTC	CASSPVGDHQETQYF
TRBV6-5	.	TRBJ1-4	13	.	TGTGCCAGCAACGGGGGATTTTGGGAAAAACTGTTTTTT	CASNGGFWEKLFF
TRBV7-2	.	TRBJ1-6	13	.	TGTGCCAGCAGCTTAGGGGCAGGCGCACCCCTCCACTTT	CASSLGAGAPLHF
TRBV5-4	.	TRBJ2-3	16	TRBD2	TGTGCCAGCACCTACCTAGCGGGGGCCGGGTGGGATACGCAGTATTTT	CASTYLAGAGWDTQYF
TRBV6-5	.	TRBJ2-1	15	.	TGTGCCAGCAGTTACTCGGCGGGGACCTACAATGAGCAGTTCTTC	CASSYSAGTYNEQFF
TRBV9	.	TRBJ1-4	15	.	TGTGCCAGCAGCGTAGGGGCTTCAACTAATGAAAAACTGTTTTTT	CASSVGASTNEKLFF
TRBV12-3/TRBV12-4	.	TRBJ2-7	13	.	TGTGCCAGCAGTTTAGGGGGGTGGTTCGAGCAGTACTTC	CASSLGGWFEQYF
TRBV18	.	TRBJ2-3	16	TRBD1	TGTGCCAGCTCACCACCGGGGACAGGGAAGGGGAATACGCAGTATTTT	CASSPPGTGKGNTQYF
TRBV5-4	once	TRBJ2-7	15	.	TGTGCCAGCAGCTTGCTCTCGGATAGCCCCTACGAGCAGTACTTC	CASSLLSDSPYEQYF
TRBV27	.	TRBJ2-7	13	.	TGTGCCAGCAGTCCCCCCTGGGTTGGAGAGCAGTACTTC	CASSPPWVGEQYF
TRBV5-5	.	TRBJ2-7	12	.	TGTGCCAGCAGCTTGAGAACCTTCGAGCAGTACTTC	CASSLRTFEQYF
TRBV12-3/TRBV12-4	.	TRBJ1-6	12	.	TGTGCCAGCAGTTTAGGACGGGCACCCCTCCACTTT	CASSLGRAPLHF
TRBV2	.	TRBJ2-3	16	TRBD2	TGTGCCAGCAGTTTTGGACTAGCGGGGGGCACAGATACGCAGTATTTT	CASSFGLAGGTDTQYF
TRBV5-1	.	TRBJ2-7	11	.	TGCGCCAGCAGCGTGATGGACGAGCAGTACTTC	CASSVMDEQYF
TRBV5-5	once	TRBJ2-7	15	.	TGTGCCAGCAGCCCCGGGCGCCAGAATTACTACGAGCAGTACTTC	CASSPGRQNYYEQYF
TRBV18	.	TRBJ1-2	14	.	TGTGCCAGCTCACCACAGGGGCAGGGCTATGGCTACACCTTC	CASSPQGQGYGYTF
TRBV6-5	.	TRBJ1-1	13	.	TGTGCCAGCAGTTACGAGATGAACACTGAAGCTTTCTTT	CASSYEMNTEAFF
TRBV19	once	TRBJ2-7	17	TRBD1	TGTGCCAGTAGTATAGGGCTCGACAGGGTCGTTTCCTACGAGCAGTACTTC	CASSIGLDRVVSYEQYF
TRBV11-2	.	TRBJ1-1	14	.	TGTGCCAGCAGCTCCATCAGGGAAGTTAGGAGGGCTTTCTTT	CASSSIREVRRAFF
TRBV7-9	.	TRBJ1-1	18	.	TGTGCCAGCAGCGACTCTTCGTGGGCCAGGGGTTTGAACACTGAAGCTTTCTTT	CASSDSSWARGLNTEAFF
TRBV24-1	.	TRBJ2-3	15	TRBD1	TGTGCCACCAGCCCGGGACAGGGGACAACAGATACGCAGTATTTT	CATSPGQGTTDTQYF
TRBV6-5	.	TRBJ1-2	15	.	TGTGCCAGCACCACCCCGGGACCGAAAATCTATGGCTACACCTTC	CASTTPGPKIYGYTF
TRBV5-5	.	TRBJ2-7	14	TRBD1	TGTGCCAGCAGCTTCCGGGACAGGGACTACGAGCAGTACTTC	CASSFRDRDYEQYF
TRBV3-1/TRBV3-2	.	TRBJ1-5	16	TRBD1	TGTGCCAGCAGCCGGGGACAGCCAACCCCAAATCAGCCCCAGCATTTT	CASSRGQPTPNQPQHF